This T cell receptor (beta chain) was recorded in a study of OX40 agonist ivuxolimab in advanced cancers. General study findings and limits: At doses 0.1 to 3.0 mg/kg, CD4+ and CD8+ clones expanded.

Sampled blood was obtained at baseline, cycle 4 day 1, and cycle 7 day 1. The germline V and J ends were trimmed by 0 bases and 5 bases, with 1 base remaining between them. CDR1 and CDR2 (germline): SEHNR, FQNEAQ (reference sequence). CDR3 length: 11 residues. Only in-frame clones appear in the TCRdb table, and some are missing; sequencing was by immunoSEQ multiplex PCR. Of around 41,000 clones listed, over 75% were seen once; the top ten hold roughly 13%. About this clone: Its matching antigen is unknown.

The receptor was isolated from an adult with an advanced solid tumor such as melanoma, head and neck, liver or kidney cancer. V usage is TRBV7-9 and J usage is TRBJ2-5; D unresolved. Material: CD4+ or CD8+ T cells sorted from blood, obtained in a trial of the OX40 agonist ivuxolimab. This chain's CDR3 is CASSLAETQYF. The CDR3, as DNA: TGTGCCAGCAGCTTAGCCGAGACCCAGTACTTC.